This T cell receptor beta chain was identified during a study of preoperative IRX-2 immunotherapy in early breast cancer. Here immunoSEQ multiplex PCR was the method, and the copy in TCRdb shows in-frame clones only, minus some. The sample holds about 29,000 clones, around 90% seen once. The CDR3 runs to 16 residues. J was trimmed by 2 bases and V by 3 bases; bases with no gene match: 8. Germline CDR1 and CDR2: SGHRS and YFSETQ. Treatment of the sample: preoperative locoregional IRX-2 cytokine immunotherapy. This phase Ib study tested locoregional IRX-2 cytokine immunotherapy given before surgery. The sequence was obtained from a human donor with breast cancer. This chain connects TRBV5-1 to TRBJ2-1; 7 bases match TRBD2. This material was collected from a patient treated with IRX-2 immunotherapy. In DNA form, the CDR3 reads TGCGCCAGCAGCTACTCAACCAGCGGGACCTACAATGAGCAGTTCTTC. It translates to CASSYSTSGTYNEQFF.